Listed below are T cell receptor beta chains from one sample, sequenced in a study of blood T cell repertoires in COVID-19. Assay used: immunoSEQ multiplex PCR; TCRdb lists only in-frame clones, some missing. The sample comprises 250,000 to 350,000 clones, about 89% of which are singletons, and roughly 5.2% rests with the top ten. The sequenced material came from PBMCs or T cells enriched from blood (not recorded which). Every receptor here comes from a woman aged 25 to 39 who had recovered from COVID-19. CDR3s include the opening cysteine and the closing phenylalanine or tryptophan. Fields, in order: V gene, J gene, CDR3 protein.

V gene: TRBV20-1
J gene: TRBJ1-5
CDR3 protein: CSASSRVSYQPQHF

V gene: TRBV28
J gene: TRBJ1-2
CDR3 protein: CASSLGQSYYGYTF

V gene: TRBV6-1
J gene: TRBJ1-2
CDR3 protein: CASSEFPRYGYTF

V gene: TRBV24-1
J gene: TRBJ2-2
CDR3 protein: CATSESRDTGELFF

V gene: TRBV11-2
J gene: TRBJ1-3
CDR3 protein: CASSAQGAFSGNTIYF

V gene: TRBV7-3
J gene: TRBJ2-3
CDR3 protein: CASSYGEGGGDTQYF

V gene: TRBV5-1
J gene: TRBJ1-1
CDR3 protein: CASSLQGEAFF

V gene: TRBV5-8
J gene: TRBJ1-3
CDR3 protein: CASSYGHGNTIYF

V gene: TRBV5-4
J gene: TRBJ2-7
CDR3 protein: CASSLDRGQTYEQYF

V gene: TRBV10-3
J gene: TRBJ1-2
CDR3 protein: CAISERDRGSSGYTF

V gene: TRBV28
J gene: TRBJ1-4
CDR3 protein: CASSDSQVTTNEKLFF

V gene: TRBV30
J gene: TRBJ1-2
CDR3 protein: CAWTGTGLFGYTF

V gene: TRBV10-3
J gene: TRBJ1-1
CDR3 protein: CATKDRVVGNTEAFF

V gene: TRBV10-2
J gene: TRBJ1-1
CDR3 protein: CASRRGRTEAFF

V gene: TRBV20-1
J gene: TRBJ2-1
CDR3 protein: CSASIPGGSYNEQFF

V gene: TRBV5-1
J gene: TRBJ1-6
CDR3 protein: CASSLGQGHSPLHF

V gene: TRBV18
J gene: TRBJ1-1
CDR3 protein: CASSPGTGDRTEAFF

V gene: TRBV10-3
J gene: TRBJ2-7
CDR3 protein: CAISESGNEQYF

V gene: TRBV20-1
J gene: TRBJ2-4
CDR3 protein: CSALRGNIQYF

V gene: TRBV6-6
J gene: TRBJ1-2
CDR3 protein: CASSWTGAYGYTF

V gene: TRBV7-2
J gene: TRBJ2-5
CDR3 protein: CASSTGQIQETQYF

V gene: TRBV7-2
J gene: TRBJ2-1
CDR3 protein: CASSLMITGSYNEQFF

V gene: TRBV7-2
J gene: TRBJ1-5
CDR3 protein: CASSLDGVNNQPQHF

V gene: TRBV4-1
J gene: TRBJ1-3
CDR3 protein: CASSHLRQGTSGNTIYF

V gene: TRBV3-1/TRBV3-2
J gene: TRBJ1-4
CDR3 protein: CASSPTGWNGEKLFF

V gene: TRBV30
J gene: TRBJ1-1
CDR3 protein: CACQGVNGEAFF

V gene: TRBV5-6
J gene: TRBJ2-1
CDR3 protein: CASSLSSATGYFNEQFF

V gene: TRBV2
J gene: TRBJ1-3
CDR3 protein: CASSQFEGEMGNTIYF

V gene: TRBV11-3
J gene: TRBJ2-5
CDR3 protein: CASSLGLAVQETQYF

V gene: TRBV9
J gene: TRBJ1-5
CDR3 protein: CASSVDPGGLGQPQHF

V gene: TRBV6-1
J gene: TRBJ1-5
CDR3 protein: CASSERTVIQPQHF

V gene: TRBV6-1
J gene: TRBJ1-1
CDR3 protein: CASSELPGGMNTEAFF

V gene: TRBV7-2
J gene: TRBJ1-2
CDR3 protein: CASSLDREDGYTF

V gene: TRBV2
J gene: TRBJ1-1
CDR3 protein: CASSITPEAFF

V gene: TRBV4-1
J gene: TRBJ1-3
CDR3 protein: CASSQGQVDTIYF

V gene: TRBV6-1
J gene: TRBJ1-3
CDR3 protein: CASSGGWARGSKTLNTIYF

V gene: TRBV30
J gene: TRBJ2-1
CDR3 protein: CARSRGYNEQFF

V gene: TRBV5-1
J gene: TRBJ1-2
CDR3 protein: CASSLGTGTYGYTF

V gene: TRBV5-4
J gene: TRBJ1-1
CDR3 protein: CASSWETGGPQEDAFF

V gene: TRBV19
J gene: TRBJ1-2
CDR3 protein: CASSIDSEYGYTF

V gene: TRBV11-2
J gene: TRBJ2-7
CDR3 protein: CASSPTWDRPNEQYF

V gene: TRBV10-3
J gene: TRBJ1-1
CDR3 protein: CAISAKGRNTEAFF

V gene: TRBV6-5
J gene: TRBJ1-1
CDR3 protein: CASSYRRNTEAFF

V gene: TRBV13
J gene: TRBJ2-7
CDR3 protein: CASSLGIGTGAYEQYF

V gene: TRBV5-5
J gene: TRBJ1-4
CDR3 protein: CASSLARFNEKLFF

V gene: TRBV5-6
J gene: TRBJ1-3
CDR3 protein: CASSLPGQGNTIYF

V gene: TRBV7-8
J gene: TRBJ2-4
CDR3 protein: CASSLMMRGILAKNIQYF

V gene: TRBV7-2
J gene: TRBJ2-5
CDR3 protein: CASSLTRQETQYF

V gene: TRBV19
J gene: TRBJ2-7
CDR3 protein: CASSTSVLGSYEQYF

V gene: TRBV4-3
J gene: TRBJ2-7
CDR3 protein: CASSQMKGTDRFGEQYF

V gene: TRBV5-1
J gene: TRBJ1-2
CDR3 protein: CASSLSPGTAYGYTF

V gene: TRBV27
J gene: TRBJ2-1
CDR3 protein: CGAGPVGNEQFF

V gene: TRBV5-8
J gene: TRBJ1-1
CDR3 protein: CASSSLPQGNTEAFF

V gene: TRBV5-1
J gene: TRBJ2-7
CDR3 protein: CASSLLERDEQYF

V gene: TRBV12-3/TRBV12-4
J gene: TRBJ2-1
CDR3 protein: CASSLHNEQFF